The rows below give T cell receptor beta chains drawn from one sample of a study of T cell responses to AZD1222 COVID-19 vaccine. Using immunoSEQ multiplex PCR, the repertoire was profiled, and TCRdb retains in-frame clones only, with some absent. The repertoire consists of around 110,000 clones, with 92% occurring once and the leading ten covering around 1.8%. The sample here was peripheral blood, taken on day 0 of AZD1222 vaccination. The receptor set was obtained from an adult in good health. Both conserved end residues are part of each CDR3. Each record gives: D gene, J gene, clone size, V gene, CDR3 protein, CDR3 DNA. D genes are given only for firm matches. Rows give clone size only sometimes, using once, few, many, or a class for an expanded clone.

>.|TRBJ2-1|.|TRBV5-6
CASSPSVSTYNEQFF
TGTGCCAGCAGCCCTAGCGTCTCGACTTACAATGAGCAGTTCTTC
>.|TRBJ1-1|.|TRBV7-8
CASSSNTLGALSTEAFF
TGTGCCAGCAGCTCCAACACGTTGGGGGCGTTGAGCACTGAAGCTTTCTTT
>.|TRBJ2-1|.|TRBV7-9
CASSYGTGVYNEQFF
TGTGCCAGCAGTTATGGCACGGGAGTCTACAATGAGCAGTTCTTC
>.|TRBJ2-4|once|TRBV19
CASSIGSAWGLAKNIQYF
TGTGCCAGTAGTATAGGTTCGGCGTGGGGGTTGGCCAAAAACATTCAGTACTTC
>TRBD1|TRBJ1-2|.|TRBV2
CASSKTFDRAGYTF
TGTGCCAGCAGTAAGACATTTGACAGGGCTGGCTACACCTTC
>.|TRBJ1-3|.|TRBV7-2
CASSFGVAGNTIYF
TGTGCCAGCAGCTTCGGGGTTGCCGGAAACACCATATATTTT
>TRBD2|TRBJ2-1|.|TRBV19
CASSLIAGSSSYNEQFF
TGTGCCAGTAGTCTGATAGCGGGTTCGAGCTCCTACAATGAGCAGTTCTTC
>.|TRBJ2-2|.|TRBV5-1
CASSLVGGAAGELFF
TGCGCCAGCAGCTTGGTGGGGGGCGCGGCCGGGGAGCTGTTTTTT
>.|TRBJ1-6|few|TRBV5-4
CASSLSNSPLHF
TGTGCCAGCAGCTTAAGTAATTCACCCCTCCACTTT
>.|TRBJ2-3|.|TRBV9
CASSPTLVTTGPMSTDTQYF
TGTGCCAGCAGCCCCACTTTGGTCACGACAGGCCCGATGAGCACAGATACGCAGTATTTT
>.|TRBJ1-2|once|TRBV20-1
CSASGGAYYGYTF
TGCAGTGCTAGTGGGGGGGCGTACTATGGCTACACCTTC
>.|TRBJ2-1|.|TRBV7-9
CASSPPPRLSSYNEQFF
TGTGCCAGCAGCCCACCTCCCAGGCTTAGCTCCTACAATGAGCAGTTCTTC
>.|TRBJ1-2|.|TRBV4-1
CASSQQGYGYTF
TGCGCCAGCAGCCAGCAGGGGTATGGCTACACCTTC
>TRBD1|TRBJ1-4|.|TRBV2
CASTTGGRAPTLFF
TGTGCCAGCACCACAGGGGGCAGGGCCCCTACTCTGTTTTTT
>.|TRBJ1-3|.|TRBV18
CASSPNRDETGNTIYF
TGTGCCAGCTCACCTAACCGGGACGAAACTGGAAACACCATATATTTT
>.|TRBJ1-5|.|TRBV6-5
CASSPQAGSNQPQHF
TGTGCCAGCAGTCCCCAGGCGGGAAGCAATCAGCCCCAGCATTTT
>.|TRBJ1-3|.|TRBV9
CASSVDDGGSGNTIYF
TGTGCCAGCAGCGTAGATGACGGTGGCTCTGGAAACACCATATATTTT
>.|TRBJ2-1|few|TRBV10-3
CAISVGTGLNNEQFF
TGTGCCATCAGTGTAGGGACGGGACTTAACAATGAGCAGTTCTTC
>TRBD1|TRBJ1-1|.|TRBV5-4
CASSTRDRESEAFF
TGTGCCAGCAGCACCCGGGACAGGGAAAGTGAAGCTTTCTTT
>TRBD1|TRBJ1-1|once|TRBV7-9
CASSVRDRDGTEAFF
TGTGCCAGCAGCGTAAGGGACAGGGATGGGACTGAAGCTTTCTTT
>TRBD1|TRBJ2-6|.|TRBV18
CASSPAAGGEGANVLTF
TGTGCCAGCTCACCAGCGGCAGGGGGTGAAGGGGCCAACGTCCTGACTTTC
>.|TRBJ1-5|.|TRBV2
CASSEPTVPNQPQHF
TGTGCCAGCAGTGAACCCACAGTTCCCAATCAGCCCCAGCATTTT
>.|TRBJ1-1|once|TRBV7-4
CASSQRRGPPGWTEAFF
TGTGCCAGCAGCCAAAGGAGGGGCCCCCCGGGTTGGACTGAAGCTTTCTTT
>.|TRBJ2-5|.|TRBV5-1
CASSLAVRGQETQYF
TGCGCCAGCAGCTTGGCCGTGCGGGGCCAAGAGACCCAGTACTTC
>TRBD1|TRBJ2-7|.|TRBV11-2
CASSTAGTGGHEQYF
TGTGCCAGCAGCACGGCCGGGACAGGGGGACACGAGCAGTACTTC
>TRBD1|TRBJ1-6|.|TRBV7-2
CASSLRTGGGSPLHF
TGTGCCAGCAGCTTAAGGACAGGGGGAGGTTCACCCCTCCACTTT
>.|TRBJ2-5|.|TRBV19
CASSRTVQETQYF
TGTGCCAGTAGTAGGACAGTCCAAGAGACCCAGTACTTC
>.|TRBJ1-2|.|TRBV3-1/TRBV3-2
CASSLEWGTSYGYTF
TGTGCCAGCAGCCTCGAGTGGGGGACCTCTTATGGCTACACCTTC
>.|TRBJ1-3|.|TRBV19
CASRQGVGNTIYF
TGTGCCAGTCGGCAGGGAGTAGGAAACACCATATATTTT
>TRBD2|TRBJ2-7|few|TRBV9
CASSPRTSGVYEQYF
TGTGCCAGCAGCCCGAGGACTAGCGGAGTCTACGAGCAGTACTTC
>.|TRBJ1-3|.|TRBV29-1
CSVEDVPGGNTIYF
TGCAGCGTTGAAGATGTCCCCGGAGGTAACACCATATATTTT
>.|TRBJ1-4|.|TRBV4-3
CASNTRGGIGANEKLFF
TGCGCCAGCAACACGAGAGGAGGGATTGGGGCTAATGAAAAACTGTTTTTT
>.|TRBJ2-7|.|TRBV9
CASSVSGGPSSYEQYF
TGTGCCAGCAGCGTAAGTGGAGGTCCCTCTTCCTACGAGCAGTACTTC
>.|TRBJ2-1|.|TRBV9
CASSVGRIWNEQFF
TGTGCCAGCAGCGTCGGACGGATTTGGAATGAGCAGTTCTTC
>.|TRBJ1-2|.|TRBV10-2
CASSPGLLRGYTF
TGCGCCAGCAGTCCGGGCCTCCTCCGTGGCTACACCTTC
>TRBD2|TRBJ2-1|.|TRBV9
CASSVASGRAGNEQFF
TGTGCCAGCAGCGTAGCTAGCGGGAGGGCGGGAAATGAGCAGTTCTTC
>TRBD1|TRBJ2-2|.|TRBV14
CASSQFRGLNTGELFF
TGTGCCAGCAGCCAATTCAGGGGGCTGAACACCGGGGAGCTGTTTTTT
>.|TRBJ1-6|.|TRBV10-3
CAITAREDNSPLHF
TGTGCCATCACCGCTCGGGAGGATAATTCACCCCTCCACTTT
>TRBD2|TRBJ2-5|.|TRBV10-2
CASSQQAGAGETQYF
TGCGCCAGCAGTCAGCAAGCGGGGGCTGGAGAGACCCAGTACTTC
>.|TRBJ2-5|once|TRBV24-1
CATSDLRGTQETQYF
TGTGCCACCAGTGATTTGAGGGGGACCCAAGAGACCCAGTACTTC
>.|TRBJ1-1|.|TRBV11-2
CASSLAGPNTEAFF
TGTGCCAGCAGCTTAGCGGGACCTAACACTGAAGCTTTCTTT
>TRBD1|TRBJ1-2|once|TRBV5-1
CASSLGTGSGYTF
TGCGCCAGCAGCTTGGGGACAGGGAGTGGCTACACCTTC
>.|TRBJ1-2|.|TRBV5-1
CASSLDPGNYGYTF
TGCGCCAGCAGCTTGGATCCAGGGAACTATGGCTACACCTTC
>TRBD1|TRBJ1-3|.|TRBV7-8
CASQGQRGNTIYF
TGTGCCAGCCAGGGACAGCGTGGAAACACCATATATTTT
>TRBD1|TRBJ1-2|once|TRBV10-3
CAISESLGGTGGLLYTF
TGTGCCATCAGTGAGTCGTTGGGTGGGACAGGGGGACTACTCTACACCTTC
>TRBD2|TRBJ2-3|few|TRBV7-8
CASSRAGITDTQYF
TGTGCCAGCAGCCGAGCGGGAATCACAGATACGCAGTATTTT
>TRBD1|TRBJ1-3|.|TRBV29-1
CSVEDAGTGVGNTIYF
TGCAGCGTTGAAGATGCCGGGACAGGGGTAGGAAACACCATATATTTT
>.|TRBJ1-6|.|TRBV27
CASSLGGRGNSPLHF
TGTGCCAGCAGTTTAGGTGGCAGGGGTAATTCACCCCTCCACTTT
>.|TRBJ1-1|.|TRBV6-5
CASSPPPGRGTEAFF
TGTGCCAGCAGCCCCCCTCCAGGGAGGGGCACTGAAGCTTTCTTT
>.|TRBJ2-7|.|TRBV19
CASSSQDTRSYEQYF
TGTGCCAGTAGTTCCCAGGACACCCGCTCCTACGAGCAGTACTTC
>TRBD1|TRBJ1-1|.|TRBV11-2
CASSPRTGGSTEAFF
TGTGCCAGCAGCCCACGGACAGGGGGAAGTACTGAAGCTTTCTTT
>.|TRBJ2-5|.|TRBV30
CAWSEGLETQYF
TGTGCCTGGAGTGAGGGACTAGAGACCCAGTACTTC
>.|TRBJ1-1|.|TRBV18
CASSPTRNTEAFF
TGTGCCAGCTCACCAACTCGAAACACTGAAGCTTTCTTT
>TRBD1|TRBJ1-4|.|TRBV28
CASSLGGQGAEKLFF
TGTGCCAGCAGTTTAGGGGGACAGGGTGCGGAAAAACTGTTTTTT
>TRBD1|TRBJ1-2|.|TRBV7-8
CASRTVGGTDGYTF
TGTGCCAGCAGGACCGTGGGGGGGACAGATGGCTACACCTTC
>.|TRBJ1-6|.|TRBV6-5
CASSFRPGPNNSPLHF
TGTGCCAGCAGTTTTCGTCCGGGACCCAATAATTCACCCCTCCACTTT
>TRBD1|TRBJ1-1|.|TRBV20-1
CSARGEGAAFF
TGCAGTGCTAGAGGTGAGGGGGCCGCTTTCTTT
>.|TRBJ2-1|.|TRBV15
CATSRDLAEQFF
TGTGCCACCAGCAGAGATCTGGCAGAGCAGTTCTTC
>.|TRBJ1-2|.|TRBV5-4
CASSPGQGPNYGYTF
TGTGCCAGCAGTCCCGGCCAGGGACCTAACTATGGCTACACCTTC
>TRBD2|TRBJ2-2|.|TRBV9
CASSQTLAGESTGELFF
TGTGCCAGCAGCCAAACACTAGCGGGAGAGTCCACCGGGGAGCTGTTTTTT